The clone carrying this TCR beta chain has just one count. This record belongs to a study of T cell changes during pregnancy in multiple sclerosis. Trimming removed 4 bases from V and 2 bases from J, with 9 bases in between. The CDR3 runs to 13 residues. Germline CDR1 is SGHTA and CDR2 is FQGNSA. The assay was immunoSEQ multiplex PCR, and TCRdb's table has in-frame clones only and misses some. Of about 110,000 clones listed, under 95% were seen once; the top ten hold 0.78%. The genes are TRBV7-2 and TRBJ2-7; D is ambiguous. This TCR was recovered from a female donor in good health, enrolled as a control in a pregnancy study. This material consisted of peripheral blood, taken in the third trimester of pregnancy. The CDR3 DNA follows: TGTGCCAGCAGCTCGGTCCCGGCCTACGAGCAGTACTTC. Its translation is CASSSVPAYEQYF.